Presented here are 26 T cell receptor beta chains from one specimen sequenced in a study of CD8+ T cells in alopecia areata. Extracted from the samples, RNA was reverse transcribed into cDNA to serve as the sequencing template. Libraries were prepared by immunoSEQ multiplex PCR; TCRdb keeps only in-frame clonotypes and omits some of them. This table holds fewer than 250,000 clones, around 66% found once. Treatment reported: oral pan-JAK inhibitor, 5-10 mg twice daily. The sequences come from CD4+ T cells sorted from blood, collected at week 4, from a patient treated with tofacitinib. All receptors come from a human donor with alopecia areata.

This chain connects TRBV19 to TRBJ1-1; tentative D call: TRBD1 (5 bases). This CDR3 contains 14 residues. Trimming took 10 bases from V and 1 from J, leaving 16 bases between them. From germline, CDR1 is LNHDA and CDR2 SQIVND (reference sequence). Written as DNA, the CDR3 is TGTGCCACCCGGGAGGGGCTGAAGAACACTGAAGCTTTCTTT. It is translated as CATREGLKNTEAFF.

The chain has TRBV30 and TRBJ1-5; a possible D gene is TRBD1 (5 bases). Germline V CDR1 and CDR2: GTSNPN, SVGIG (reference sequence). V lost 0 bases and J lost 9, with 18 bases in between. This CDR3 comprises 15 residues. CDR3 DNA: TGTGCCTGGAGTGTGGGAACAGGACGGGCAAGGCCCCAGCATTTT. This gives the protein CAWSVGTGRARPQHF.

The genes are TRBV27 and TRBJ2-1; no reliable D call. V was shortened by 5 bases and J by 0 bases, with 8 bases between the two germline ends. There are 14 residues in the CDR3. Germline V gene data show CDR1 as MNHEY and CDR2 as SMNVEV (reference sequence). As DNA, the CDR3 is TGTGCCAGCAGTCGGACGAGCTCCTACAATGAGCAGTTCTTC. The encoded protein is CASSRTSSYNEQFF.

Only a few counts were recorded for this clone. The chain recombines TRBV5-1 with TRBJ1-2, with D perhaps matching TRBD1 (5 bases). This CDR3 region has 13 residues. CDR1 SGHRS and CDR2 YFSETQ come from the germline V gene. Trimming left V 4 bases short and J 6 bases short, with 13 bases between. This CDR3 reads CASSPSGTDGYTF. CDR3 bases: TGCGCCAGCAGCCCCTCCGGGACTGATGGCTACACCTTC.

V gene TRBV4-2 combines with J gene TRBJ1-5, with D possibly being TRBD1 (6 bases). Germline-derived CDR1 and CDR2 are LGHNA and YNFKEQ. The CDR3 loop spans 15 amino acids. Trimming shortened V by 0 bases and J by 3 bases, and 9 bases separated the two germline ends. This chain's CDR3 is CASSQDNRDNQPQHF. CDR3 sequence (DNA): TGTGCCAGCAGCCAAGATAACAGGGACAATCAGCCCCAGCATTTT.

This clone was observed a handful of times. The chain is built from TRBV5-6 and TRBJ2-1, with 7 bases aligning to TRBD1. The CDR3 extends over 15 amino acids. V dropped 1 base and J dropped 0; count of bases not matched to a gene: 1. Germline CDR1 and CDR2: SGHDT and YYEEEE. CDR3 amino acids: CASSLSGGSYNEQFF. The CDR3 DNA is TGTGCCAGCAGCTTGTCAGGGGGCTCCTACAATGAGCAGTTCTTC.

V gene TRBV9 combines with J gene TRBJ1-2; D perhaps matches TRBD1 (5 bases). The CDR3 is 10 amino acids. The germline gives CDR1 SGDLS, CDR2 YYNGEE. The germline V and J ends were trimmed by 7 bases and 6 bases, with 7 bases remaining between them. CDR3 bases: TGTGCCAGCCAGGGAAATGGCTACACCTTC. Translation gives CASQGNGYTF.

This chain connects TRBV6-5 to TRBJ2-5, with TRBD1 identical over 7 bases. The CDR3 sequence is 15 residues long. Germline V gene sequence: CDR1 MNHEY, CDR2 SVGAGI. V dropped 4 bases and J dropped 5; count of bases not matched to a gene: 10. CDR3 residues: CASSSGAQGKETQYF. The CDR3 DNA sequence: TGTGCCAGCAGTTCCGGGGCACAGGGGAAGGAGACCCAGTACTTC.

The rearrangement joins TRBV11-2 to TRBJ2-3; D unclear. V lost 0 bases and J lost 5, with 3 bases in between. Looked up from germline, CDR1 is SGHAT and CDR2 is FQNNGV. The CDR3 totals 12 residues. The CDR3 sequence is CASSLDGDTQYF. The CDR3 DNA is TGTGCCAGCAGCTTAGACGGAGATACGCAGTATTTT. Filled out from reference TRBV11-2 and TRBJ2-3, the complete variable domain reads EAGVAQSPRYKIIEKRQSVAFWCNPISGHATLYWYQQILGQGPKLLIQFQNNGVVDDSQLPKDRFSAERLKGVDSTLKIQPAKLEDSAVYLCASSLDGDTQYFGPGTRLTVL.

The gene calls are TRBV4-2 and TRBJ2-3; D gene uncertain. CDR3 length equals 16 residues. Germline loops: CDR1 LGHNA, CDR2 YNFKEQ. The V gene lost 1 base and the J gene lost 0 bases, with 11 bases spanning the gap. Here the CDR3 reads CASSQVSLRSTDTQYF. Written as DNA, the CDR3 is TGTGCCAGCAGCCAAGTAAGTCTACGTAGCACAGATACGCAGTATTTT.

The rearrangement uses TRBV19 and TRBJ2-7, with 7 bases aligning to TRBD1. The germline CDR1 and CDR2 sequences are LNHDA and SQIVND (reference sequence). After removal of 8 bases from V and 3 bases from J, the junction contained 7 bases not matched to a gene. The CDR3 is 13 amino acids. The CDR3 spells CASGRDRGYEQYF. CDR3 nucleotide sequence: TGTGCCAGTGGTCGGGACAGAGGCTACGAGCAGTACTTC.

The V call is TRBV2, the J call TRBJ2-4; D gene ambiguous. Between the trimmed V and J ends, which lost 1 base and 0 bases, there was a span of 7 bases. This CDR3 has 15 amino acids. The germline CDR1 and CDR2 sequences are SNHLY and FYNNEI. For the CDR3, the DNA is TGTGCCAGCAGTGAAGGGCTAGTAGCCAAAAACATTCAGTACTTC. This translates into CASSEGLVAKNIQYF. Drawing the rest from reference TRBV2 and TRBJ2-4, the complete variable domain is EPEVTQTPSHQVTQMGQEVILRCVPISNHLYFYWYRQILGQKVEFLVSFYNNEISEKSEIFDDQFSVERPDGSNFTLKIRSTKLEDSAMYFCASSEGLVAKNIQYFGAGTRLSVL.

With regard to this clone: The same CDR3 arises from other DNA sequences in this sample as well. The chain joins TRBV5-6 to TRBJ2-7; D call uncertain. V lost 0 bases and J 6 bases, leaving 4 bases between the germline ends. Germline CDR1 reads SGHDT; CDR2 reads YYEEEE. There are 11 residues in the CDR3. The CDR3 loop reads CASSLGLEQYF. The CDR3 coding sequence is TGTGCCAGCAGCTTGGGACTCGAGCAGTACTTC.

The rearrangement uses TRBV18 and TRBJ1-1; D gene ambiguous. The V end was cut by 3 bases, the J end by 2 bases, with 13 bases between. The CDR3 is made up of 15 amino acids. Germline V CDR1 and CDR2: KGHSH, LQKENI. In DNA form, the CDR3 reads TGTGCCAGCTCACCGCCAGTGGGCTTCAACACTGAAGCTTTCTTT. This encodes CASSPPVGFNTEAFF.

The rearrangement uses TRBV18 and TRBJ2-7; no clear D. Germline loops: CDR1 KGHSH, CDR2 LQKENI. V lost 3 bases, J lost 3 bases, and 12 bases lay in between. This CDR3 spans 14 amino acids. The CDR3 reads CASSPENGGYEQYF. The DNA for the CDR3 is TGTGCCAGCTCACCTGAAAACGGTGGCTACGAGCAGTACTTC.

With regard to this clone: At one boundary the junction diverges from the germline segment, which might be a read error. CDR3 in amino acids: CSVQDRYLNTEAFF. The CDR3 DNA reads as TGCAGCGTTCAAGACAGGTATCTGAACACTGAAGCTTTCTTT. The J gene is TRBJ1-1, the V gene TRBV29-1, with D perhaps TRBD1 (6 bases). The germline V gene has CDR1 SQVTM and CDR2 ANQGSEA. This CDR3 is built from 14 residues.

This rearrangement joins TRBV7-9 to TRBJ2-6; D is perhaps TRBD1 (5 bases). CDR1 is SEHNR and CDR2 is FQNEAQ in the germline V gene (reference sequence). CDR3 size: 15 residues. V was shortened by 2 bases and J by 3 bases, with 8 bases between the two germline ends. The CDR3 nucleotides are TGTGCCAGCAGCTTAAGGGGCGGTGGGGCCAACGTCCTGACTTTC. This codes for CASSLRGGGANVLTF.

Notes on this clone: Additional DNA sequences in this sample encode the identical CDR3. The gene calls are TRBV30 and TRBJ1-1, with D tentatively TRBD1 (5 bases). Trimming took 3 bases from V and 5 from J, leaving 13 bases between them. Germline V gene sequence: CDR1 GTSNPN, CDR2 SVGIG (reference sequence). The CDR3 contains 13 residues. CDR3 amino acids: CAWRDGPGTEAFF. The CDR3 DNA reads as TGTGCCTGGAGGGACGGTCCAGGGACTGAAGCTTTCTTT. The variable domain in full, with the rest retrieved from reference TRBV30 and TRBJ1-1, is SQTIHQWPATLVQPVGSPLSLECTVEGTSNPNLYWYRQAAGRGLQLLFYSVGIGQISSEVPQNLSASRPQDRQFILSSKKLLLSDSGFYLCAWRDGPGTEAFFGQGTRLTVV.

The chain carries TRBV15 and TRBJ1-1; TRBD1 agrees at 8 bases. CDR3 length equals 14 residues. Unmatched junction bases numbered 3, after V lost 2 bases and J lost 4 bases. The V gene's germline CDR1 is LNHNV and CDR2 YYDKDF (reference sequence). DNA of the CDR3: TGTGCCACCAGCAGATCCGACAGGGGCACTGAAGCTTTCTTT. Translation: CATSRSDRGTEAFF.

Only a few counts were recorded for this clone. This rearrangement joins TRBV2 to TRBJ2-2; D is ambiguous. This CDR3 has 14 residues. The germline gives CDR1 SNHLY, CDR2 FYNNEI. Trimming cost V 6 bases and J 4 bases, with 12 bases left between them. The CDR3 loop reads CASRPDMGTGELFF. The DNA of the CDR3 is TGTGCCAGCAGGCCAGATATGGGCACCGGGGAGCTGTTTTTT.

This chain connects TRBV7-9 to TRBJ1-1; D remains unclear. Trimming cost V 5 bases and J 8 bases, with 9 bases left between them. The CDR3 is 11 residues long. Germline V gene data show CDR1 as SEHNR and CDR2 as FQNEAQ (reference sequence). This CDR3 reads CASSVGGEAFF. For the CDR3, the DNA is TGTGCCAGCAGCGTCGGAGGGGAAGCTTTCTTT.

This sequence joins TRBV27 and TRBJ2-5; the D gene is possibly TRBD2 (5 bases). In germline, CDR1 is MNHEY, CDR2 SMNVEV (reference sequence). The CDR3 runs to 14 residues. With 5 bases removed from V and 5 bases from J, the gap between germline ends came to 15 bases. The CDR3 region is CASSRATPGETQYF. DNA of the CDR3: TGTGCCAGCAGTCGAGCCACGCCGGGGGAGACCCAGTACTTC.

The chain employs TRBV6-1 and TRBJ2-7; D call uncertain. The V end lost 0 bases, the J end lost 0 bases, and 9 bases lay between the germline ends. Germline-derived CDR1 and CDR2 are MNHNS and SASEGT. The CDR3 is made up of 15 amino acids. The CDR3 region is CASSEARSASYEQYF. CDR3 DNA: TGTGCCAGCAGTGAAGCAAGGTCAGCCTCCTACGAGCAGTACTTC.

This chain joins TRBV29-1 and TRBJ1-1; weak D call: TRBD1 (6 bases). The CDR3 extends over 16 amino acids. CDR1 and CDR2 from the germline V gene are SQVTM and ANQGSEA. V was pared by 6 bases and J by 3 bases, with 23 bases between. The CDR3 nucleotides read TGCAGCGTCGCCATGACGGTGACAGGAGGCGACACTGAAGCTTTCTTT. It translates to CSVAMTVTGGDTEAFF. The whole variable domain, remainder taken from reference TRBV29-1 and TRBJ1-1, is SAVISQKPSRDICQRGTSLTIQCQVDSQVTMMFWYRQQPGQSLTLIATANQGSEATYESGFVIDKFPISRPNLTFSTLTVSNMSPEDSSIYLCSVAMTVTGGDTEAFFGQGTRLTVV.

This chain joins TRBV5-1 and TRBJ1-5; 7 bases are shared with TRBD1. The CDR3 is made up of 14 amino acids. The germline V gene has CDR1 SGHRS and CDR2 YFSETQ. Trimming took 4 bases from V and 4 from J; bases not matched to a gene: 5. CDR3 region: CASSTGQPNQPQHF. The CDR3 coding sequence is TGCGCCAGCAGCACGGGACAGCCGAATCAGCCCCAGCATTTT.

The chain has TRBV7-2 and TRBJ2-7, with 8 bases matching TRBD2. CDR3 length equals 15 residues. Trimming removed 4 bases from V and 2 bases from J; junction bases left unmatched: 7. In germline, CDR1 is SGHTA, CDR2 FQGNSA. The CDR3 DNA reads TGTGCCAGCAGCTACCGGGGTAGCGGGGCCTACGAGCAGTACTTC. This sequence encodes CASSYRGSGAYEQYF.